This TCR beta chain stems from a study of siplizumab effects on memory and regulatory T cells. Overall study findings and caveats: It was never confirmed that proliferating Tregs from siplizumab cultures were suppressive. Siplizumab caused a significant drop in alloreactive sequences traceable to unstimulated CD4+ memory cells. Mean Treg-derived proportions of mappable alloreactive CD4+ clones were around 70% for siplizumab and 25% to 30% for controls. The apparent diversity of naive T cells exceeded that of memory cells, and naive T cells seemed to make a major contribution to the alloresponse.

Using immunoSEQ multiplex PCR, the repertoire was profiled, and TCRdb retains in-frame clones only, with some absent. Among 45,000 to 60,000 clones listed, roughly 90% were seen once. The CDR3 covers 13 residues. The germline V gene encodes CDR1 MNHEY and CDR2 SMNVEV (reference sequence). V was clipped by 3 bases and J by 9 bases, with 15 bases between them. With respect to this clone: What it binds is not known.

Material for sequencing was naive CD8+ T cells sorted from blood. The gene calls are TRBV27 and TRBJ2-7; D possibly uses TRBD1 or TRBD2 (6 bases each). This clonotype was sampled from a human donor in good health. The CDR3 loop is CASSFHGGGGQYF. For the CDR3, the DNA is TGTGCCAGCAGTTTTCACGGGGGCGGTGGGCAGTACTTC.